Following are 23 T cell receptor beta chains from one sample sequenced in a study of T cell responses to AZD1222 COVID-19 vaccine. The table came from immunoSEQ multiplex PCR; TCRdb's copy has only in-frame clones and leaves some out. The profile shows roughly 120,000 clones, approximately 90% of them singletons. The starting material was peripheral blood, obtained 28 days after the second AZD1222 dose. These receptors came from an adult who received the AZD1222 COVID-19 vaccine.

This clone was detected once. This CDR3 is CASWDVDNSPLHF. The CDR3 bases are TGTGCCAGCTGGGACGTTGATAATTCACCCCTCCACTTT. The gene calls are TRBV28 and TRBJ1-6; TRBD1 is a possible D gene (5 bases). The CDR3 loop spans 13 amino acids. Germline loops: CDR1 MDHEN, CDR2 SYDVKM. V shed 8 bases and J shed 5 bases, with 10 bases lying between them.

The chain is built from TRBV10-3 and TRBJ1-1, with D hard to call. The CDR3 has 14 amino acids. Germline V gives CDR1 ENHRY, CDR2 SYGVKD. Trimming removed 10 bases from V and 0 bases from J, with 15 bases in between. In DNA, the CDR3 is TGTGCCACTCAAACGGGTTTCATGAACACTGAAGCTTTCTTT. Residues: CATQTGFMNTEAFF.

CDR3 amino acids: CASSVRGTPNTGELFF. The DNA of the CDR3 is TGTGCCAGCAGCGTTAGAGGGACACCGAACACCGGGGAGCTGTTTTTT. V usage is TRBV9 and J usage is TRBJ2-2; TRBD1 might be the D (6 bases). Per germline, CDR1 SGDLS and CDR2 YYNGEE. The germline V and J ends were trimmed by 2 bases and 0 bases, with 11 bases remaining between them. The CDR3 is 16 residues long.

The J gene is TRBJ1-1, the V gene TRBV19, with 7 bases lining up with TRBD1. Germline V CDR1 and CDR2: LNHDA, SQIVND (reference sequence). V was clipped by 8 bases and J by 9 bases; unmatched bases: 15. There are 14 residues in the CDR3. CDR3 loop: CASRTLDRASKAFF. In DNA form, the CDR3 reads TGTGCCAGTCGGACACTCGACAGGGCGTCTAAAGCTTTCTTT.

The J gene is TRBJ2-7, the V gene TRBV27; D gene unclear. Germline CDR1 is MNHEY and CDR2 is SMNVEV (reference sequence). Trimming took 4 bases from V and 3 from J, leaving 10 bases between them. This CDR3 comprises 13 residues. CDR3 in amino acids: CASSSFTNYEQYF. CDR3 sequence (DNA): TGTGCCAGCAGTTCTTTCACAAACTACGAGCAGTACTTC.

The gene calls are TRBV4-2 and TRBJ2-7; possible D gene TRBD2, 5 bases. The CDR3 runs 15 residues. The V end lost 4 bases, the J end lost 1 base, and 14 bases lay between the germline ends. Germline V gene sequence: CDR1 LGHNA, CDR2 YNFKEQ. The DNA for the CDR3 is TGTGCCAGCAGCCCGCTAGGTAGCGCATCCTACGAGCAGTACTTC. It encodes CASSPLGSASYEQYF.

This sequence joins TRBV7-3 and TRBJ1-1; D not resolved. Germline CDR1 SGHTA, CDR2 FQGTGA. V lost 6 bases and J lost 4, with 18 bases in between. This CDR3 spans 15 amino acids. The CDR3: CASSLPRRTPTEAFF. The CDR3 DNA reads TGTGCCAGCAGTCTACCCCGACGGACCCCCACTGAAGCTTTCTTT.

V is TRBV9 and J is TRBJ1-2; 8 bases are shared with TRBD1. This CDR3 contains 15 residues. Per the germline V gene, CDR1 is SGDLS and CDR2 is YYNGEE. The trim removed 0 bases at V and 8 bases at J, leaving 9 bases unmatched. CDR3 loop: CASSVDTRTGRGYTF. For the CDR3, the DNA is TGTGCCAGCAGCGTAGACACACGGACAGGGCGAGGCTACACCTTC.

J is TRBJ2-7 and V is TRBV27, with 7 bases fitting TRBD2. The CDR3 runs to 15 residues. Germline-derived CDR1 and CDR2 are MNHEY and SMNVEV (reference sequence). After removal of 5 bases from V and 4 bases from J, the junction contained 11 bases not matched to a gene. The chain's CDR3 is CASSGPGTTIYEQYF. CDR3 nucleotide sequence: TGTGCCAGCAGTGGTCCCGGGACTACCATTTACGAGCAGTACTTC.

The gene calls are TRBV28 and TRBJ1-6; tentatively, D is TRBD1 (6 bases). V was trimmed by 6 bases and J by 9 bases, leaving 15 bases between them. The germline CDR1 and CDR2 sequences are MDHEN and SYDVKM. The CDR3 is 14 amino acids. CDR3 loop: CASSPTGLGSPLHF. The CDR3 region has the DNA TGTGCCAGCAGCCCAACAGGGTTAGGTTCACCCCTCCACTTT.

In nucleotides, the CDR3 is TGTGCCAGCAGCGGAGTAGCGGGGGGCTGGGATACGCAGTATTTT. Protein sequence: CASSGVAGGWDTQYF. V and J are TRBV5-4 and TRBJ2-3; 10 positions match TRBD2. V lost 4 bases and J lost 6; bases outside the gene matches: 8. The CDR3 has 15 amino acids. The germline V gene has CDR1 SGHNT and CDR2 YYREEE (reference sequence).

In its sample, this clone was seen once. The rearrangement links TRBV11-3 to TRBJ2-7; no clear D. The CDR3 spans 14 residues. CDR1 is SGHNT and CDR2 is YENEEA in the germline V gene. V was clipped by 1 base and J by 5 bases, with 12 bases between them. The DNA of the CDR3 is TGTGCCAGCAGCTTAGTAAGATCCGCCGACGAGCAGTACTTC. This translates into CASSLVRSADEQYF.

V gene TRBV7-2 combines with J gene TRBJ1-3; D is ambiguous. The V end was cut by 8 bases, the J end by 0 bases, with 8 bases between. The germline gives CDR1 SGHTA, CDR2 FQGNSA. The CDR3 runs 13 residues. This chain's CDR3 is CASGRISGNTIYF. The DNA of the CDR3 is TGTGCCAGCGGAAGAATCTCTGGAAACACCATATATTTT.

This chain connects TRBV27 to TRBJ1-5, with TRBD1 as a possible D gene (6 bases). The CDR3 consists of 15 residues. CDR1 and CDR2 from the germline V gene are MNHEY and SMNVEV (reference sequence). V was trimmed by 3 bases and J by 5 bases, leaving 14 bases between them. The CDR3 DNA reads TGTGCCAGCAGTTTGAAGCCCGGGGGGCATCAGCCCCAGCATTTT. This codes for CASSLKPGGHQPQHF.

CDR3 residues: CSAALRRAKGELFF. The CDR3, as DNA: TGCAGCGCGGCCCTCCGGCGGGCAAAGGGGGAGCTGTTTTTT. The chain is built from TRBV29-1 and TRBJ2-2; D is possibly TRBD2 (5 bases). Trimming stripped 7 bases from V and 8 bases from J, with 20 bases between. CDR1 is SQVTM, CDR2 ANQGSEA, per germline. The CDR3 length is 14 residues.

J is TRBJ2-7 and V is TRBV11-1; either TRBD1 or TRBD2 may fit D (5 bases each). Trimming stripped 0 bases from V and 5 bases from J, with 8 bases between. The CDR3 loop spans 13 amino acids. Germline lookup yields CDR1 SGHAT and CDR2 FQDESV (reference sequence). The CDR3 loop is CASSLAGVNEQYF. The CDR3 DNA sequence: TGTGCCAGCAGCTTAGCGGGGGTTAACGAGCAGTACTTC.

This chain connects TRBV12-5 to TRBJ1-1; TRBD1 aligns across 8 bases. Germline CDR1 is LGHNT and CDR2 is FRNRAP. Losses at the gene ends were 3 bases for V and 4 bases for J; bases not matched to a gene: 4. This CDR3 spans 14 amino acids. Here the CDR3 reads CASGFLTGGTEAFF. For the CDR3, the DNA is TGTGCTAGTGGTTTTCTCACAGGGGGCACTGAAGCTTTCTTT.

The chain carries TRBV7-8 and TRBJ2-5; 8 nucleotides match TRBD1. The CDR3 length is 13 residues. Losses at the gene ends were 4 bases for V and 5 bases for J; bases not matched to a gene: 3. Germline loops: CDR1 SGHVS, CDR2 FQNEAQ. CDR3 nucleotide sequence: TGTGCCAGCAGCTCGACAGGGGATGAGACCCAGTACTTC. Its translation is CASSSTGDETQYF. Looking up the rest from reference TRBV7-8 and TRBJ2-5 gives the full variable domain: GAGVSQSPRYKVAKRGQDVALRCDPISGHVSLFWYQQALGQGPEFLTYFQNEAQLDKSGLPSDRFFAERPEGSVSTLKIQRTQQEDSAVYLCASSSTGDETQYFGPGTRLLVL.

The chain carries TRBV29-1 and TRBJ2-5, with D possibly matching TRBD1 (5 bases). There are 14 residues in the CDR3. The germline V gene has CDR1 SQVTM and CDR2 ANQGSEA. V was cut by 3 bases and J by 4 bases, with 15 bases left in between. This CDR3 is CSVDDQGGRETQYF. CDR3 sequence (DNA): TGCAGCGTTGACGATCAGGGTGGGCGAGAGACCCAGTACTTC.

The chain joins TRBV7-3 to TRBJ2-7, with D tentatively TRBD1 or TRBD2 (6 bases each). Trimming shortened V by 6 bases and J by 2 bases, and 11 bases separated the two germline ends. This CDR3 comprises 13 residues. Germline loops: CDR1 SGHTA, CDR2 FQGTGA. The DNA for the CDR3 is TGTGCCAGCAGTCGAGGGGGGCCCTACGAGCAGTACTTC. Its translation is CASSRGGPYEQYF.

This clone was seen once. V gene TRBV11-3 combines with J gene TRBJ2-1, with D possibly being TRBD1 or TRBD2 (5 bases each). The CDR3 runs to 15 residues. V was shortened by 6 bases and J by 0 bases, with 12 bases between the two germline ends. In germline, CDR1 is SGHNT, CDR2 YENEEA. CDR3 sequence (DNA): TGTGCCAGCAGTCGGGACCATAGCTCCTACAATGAGCAGTTCTTC. Encoded protein: CASSRDHSSYNEQFF. Combining the CDR3 with reference TRBV11-3 and TRBJ2-1 gives the whole variable domain EAGVVQSPRYKIIEKKQPVAFWCNPISGHNTLYWYLQNLGQGPELLIRYENEEAVDDSQLPKDRFSAERLKGVDSTLKIQPAELGDSAVYLCASSRDHSSYNEQFFGPGTRLTVL.

The chain recombines TRBV6-1 with TRBJ2-7; no clear D gene. Germline lookup yields CDR1 MNHNS and CDR2 SASEGT. The CDR3 is made up of 12 amino acids. V was clipped by 2 bases and J by 1 base, with 3 bases between them. The CDR3, as DNA: TGTGCCAGCAGTGAACTTTCCTACGAGCAGTACTTC. Its protein is CASSELSYEQYF.

For this clone: Germline is not matched at one junction end, which may reflect a read error. The genes are TRBV28 and TRBJ2-3; D is uncertain. There are 11 residues in the CDR3. Germline loops: CDR1 MDHEN, CDR2 SYDVKM. The CDR3 coding sequence is TGTGCCAGCTCCGCCTATGGGGTCGCGAATTTT. Protein sequence: CASSAYGVANF.